Each of the 32 T cell receptor beta chains below was sequenced from the same sample in a study of cytomegalovirus exposure and HLA in healthy donors. The assay was immunoSEQ multiplex PCR, and TCRdb's table has in-frame clones only and misses some. The table includes 50,000 to 70,000 clones, roughly 95% detected once. Material: PBMCs. The origin of the receptors is a woman younger than 30 in good health and CMV-seropositive.

The chain combines TRBV5-1 with TRBJ1-2, with D uncertain. Germline CDR1 and CDR2: SGHRS and YFSETQ. The CDR3 covers 15 residues. V dropped 6 bases and J dropped 8 bases, with 23 bases sitting between them. CDR3 DNA sequence: TGCGCCAGCAATCCCCTGGGTACAAGGCTAGACGGCTACACCTTC. It is translated as CASNPLGTRLDGYTF.

The chain links TRBV6-5 to TRBJ2-5; TRBD1 aligns across 7 bases. This CDR3 has 15 amino acids. V was clipped by 0 bases and J by 5 bases; unmatched bases: 6. Germline V lookup: CDR1 MNHEY, CDR2 SVGAGI. The CDR3 DNA sequence: TGTGCCAGCAGTTACTCAACAGGGGCTTCGGAGACCCAGTACTTC. It codes for CASSYSTGASETQYF.

The chain recombines TRBV10-2 with TRBJ2-5; 11 bases fit TRBD2. V shed 7 bases and J 0 bases; nucleotides not matched to a gene: 13. This CDR3 is 18 amino acids long. Looked up from germline, CDR1 is WSHSY and CDR2 is SAAADI. The CDR3 coding sequence is TGCGCCAGCACGCCTGCCCGGGGACTAGCGGAGTACCAAGAGACCCAGTACTTC. Amino acid sequence: CASTPARGLAEYQETQYF.

The gene calls are TRBV6-7 and TRBJ2-4, with TRBD1 matching 9 bases. TRBV6-7 counts as an open reading frame of uncertain function. The CDR3 spans 19 residues. V was pared by 5 bases and J by 1 base, with 15 bases of the junction left unmatched. The CDR3 loop is CASSNLRDRDDSAKNIQYF. The CDR3 DNA reads TGTGCCAGCAGTAACCTTAGGGACAGGGACGACTCTGCCAAAAACATTCAGTACTTC.

The genes are TRBV28 and TRBJ1-4; D is ambiguous. V lost 6 bases to trimming and J lost 3 bases, with 17 bases between them. The length of the CDR3 is 16 residues. Germline-derived CDR1 and CDR2 are MDHEN and SYDVKM. CDR3 in DNA: TGTGCCAGCAGACCTCCCGGGCGGGTCCCTAATGAAAAACTGTTTTTT. Residues: CASRPPGRVPNEKLFF.

This chain joins TRBV29-1 and TRBJ2-1; the match to TRBD2 covers 14 bases. Looked up from germline, CDR1 is SQVTM and CDR2 is ANQGSEA. With V trimmed by 1 base and J by 6 bases, 5 bases remained unmatched. The CDR3 has 16 amino acids. CDR3: CSVEGTSGRMGNEQFF. CDR3 coding DNA: TGCAGCGTTGAAGGGACTAGCGGGAGGATGGGCAATGAGCAGTTCTTC.

This chain uses TRBV6-5 with TRBJ2-7, with D possibly TRBD2 on 5 matching bases. Germline V CDR1 and CDR2: MNHEY, SVGAGI. Trimming shortened V by 0 bases and J by 3 bases, and 15 bases separated the two germline ends. The CDR3 has 16 amino acids. The CDR3 here is CASSYSILADNYEQYF. CDR3 nucleotide sequence: TGTGCCAGCAGTTACTCCATCCTAGCAGACAACTACGAGCAGTACTTC.

The rearrangement joins TRBV6-4 to TRBJ2-1, with 9 nucleotides matching TRBD2. Losses at the gene ends were 3 bases for V and 8 bases for J; bases not matched to a gene: 11. The CDR3 has 16 residues. Germline V gene sequence: CDR1 MRHNA, CDR2 SNTAGT. The CDR3 loop is CASSEGPGLASDEQFF. The CDR3 nucleotides read TGTGCCAGCAGTGAGGGGCCGGGACTAGCATCCGATGAGCAGTTCTTC.

This clone was seen just once. Here the CDR3 DNA reads TGCAGCGTTCCCGGACAGACAGAAGAGACCCAGTACTTC. Protein: CSVPGQTEETQYF. The V call is TRBV29-1, the J call TRBJ2-5; tentatively, D is TRBD1 (6 bases). Trimming left V 5 bases short and J 3 bases short, with 13 bases between. CDR3 length: 13 residues. Per the germline V gene, CDR1 is SQVTM and CDR2 is ANQGSEA.

The chain recombines TRBV13 with TRBJ2-3; D is undetermined. From germline, CDR1 is PRHDT and CDR2 FYEKMQ (reference sequence). Trimming took off 7 bases at V and 4 bases at J, with 9 bases between the two ends. The length of the CDR3 is 12 residues. Here the CDR3 reads CASKQSSDTQYF. In DNA, the CDR3 is TGTGCCAGCAAACAGAGTTCAGATACGCAGTATTTT.

The rearrangement uses TRBV6-1 and TRBJ1-4; unclear D gene. This CDR3 region has 13 residues. Germline V lookup: CDR1 MNHNS, CDR2 SASEGT. V dropped 4 bases and J dropped 5 bases, with 8 bases sitting between them. In DNA, the CDR3 is TGTGCCAGCAGTGCCAGATGGAATGAAAAACTGTTTTTT. The encoded protein is CASSARWNEKLFF.

V gene TRBV19 combines with J gene TRBJ1-6; D not resolved. With 3 bases removed from V and 9 bases from J, the gap between germline ends came to 12 bases. Looked up from germline, CDR1 is LNHDA and CDR2 is SQIVND (reference sequence). The CDR3 contains 14 residues. The CDR3 reads CASSIKEGGSPLHF. The CDR3 nucleotides read TGTGCCAGTAGTATTAAGGAAGGCGGTTCACCCCTCCACTTT.

The chain links TRBV9 to TRBJ2-7, with 9 bases matching TRBD2. The CDR3 sequence is 15 residues long. Germline assignment: CDR1 SGDLS and CDR2 YYNGEE. Unmatched junction bases numbered 8, after V lost 2 bases and J lost 5 bases. CDR3 protein: CASSVSAGGTDEQYF. The CDR3 nucleotides are TGTGCCAGCAGCGTGTCAGCGGGAGGAACCGACGAGCAGTACTTC. Variable domain in full (rest from reference TRBV9 and TRBJ2-7): DSGVTQTPKHLITATGQRVTLRCSPRSGDLSVYWYQQSLDQGLQFLIQYYNGEERAKGNILERFSAQQFPDLHSELNLSSLELGDSALYFCASSVSAGGTDEQYFGPGTRLTVT.

This chain connects TRBV29-1 to TRBJ2-5; D might be TRBD2 (5 bases). The germline gives CDR1 SQVTM, CDR2 ANQGSEA. V was cut by 4 bases and J by 5 bases, with 11 bases left in between. The CDR3 contains 12 residues. The DNA for the CDR3 is TGCAGCGTTGCCCCACCGGGGGAGACCCAGTACTTC. It codes for CSVAPPGETQYF.

The DNA of the CDR3 is TGTGCCAGCAGCTGGACATTGATCGAAGAGACCCAGTACTTC. Translated, it gives CASSWTLIEETQYF. The chain carries TRBV6-1 and TRBJ2-5, with D maybe TRBD1 (5 bases). Germline CDR1 MNHNS, CDR2 SASEGT. V was shortened by 6 bases and J by 3 bases, with 14 bases between the two germline ends. The CDR3 extends over 14 amino acids.

The chain is built from TRBV7-6 and TRBJ1-1; no clear D. From germline, CDR1 is SGHVS and CDR2 FNYEAQ. The CDR3 runs 14 residues. Trimming took 5 bases from V and 3 from J, leaving 13 bases between them. The CDR3 DNA follows: TGTGCCAGCAGCCTCACCCGGGAAGACACTGAAGCTTTCTTT. It translates to CASSLTREDTEAFF.

The chain recombines TRBV4-2 with TRBJ2-7, with 8 bases aligning to TRBD1. The CDR3 has 16 residues. V lost 0 bases, J lost 2 bases, and 6 bases stayed unmatched. The germline gives CDR1 LGHNA, CDR2 YNFKEQ. In DNA form, the CDR3 reads TGTGCCAGCAGCCAAGATCCGGACAGGGTAGCCTACGAGCAGTACTTC. Translation: CASSQDPDRVAYEQYF.

V gene TRBV6-1 combines with J gene TRBJ2-7; TRBD2 is a possible D gene (6 bases). Germline V gene sequence: CDR1 MNHNS, CDR2 SASEGT. The CDR3 is 16 amino acids. Trimming took off 0 bases at V and 4 bases at J, with 16 bases between the two ends. The CDR3 bases are TGTGCCAGCAGTGAAGCGGAGGGAGGTTGGGAATACGAGCAGTACTTC. Translated, it gives CASSEAEGGWEYEQYF.

The rearrangement joins TRBV27 to TRBJ1-1; D is unresolved. The ends were cut back, 6 bases at V and 1 base at J, with 18 bases in the middle. Germline-derived CDR1 and CDR2 are MNHEY and SMNVEV (reference sequence). The CDR3 covers 16 residues. The CDR3 loop is CASSPRLPRQNTEAFF. CDR3 bases: TGTGCCAGCAGCCCTCGCCTACCGAGGCAGAACACTGAAGCTTTCTTT.

The rearrangement joins TRBV6-6 to TRBJ1-5, with 8 bases that match TRBD1. With V trimmed by 6 bases and J by 5 bases, 6 bases remained unmatched. Germline values: CDR1 MNHNY, CDR2 SVGAGI (reference sequence). The CDR3 consists of 14 residues. CDR3 residues: CASRKTGGDQPQHF. The CDR3 nucleotides are TGTGCCAGCAGGAAAACAGGGGGGGATCAGCCCCAGCATTTT.

The gene calls are TRBV5-8 and TRBJ1-5; perhaps TRBD1 as D (5 bases). CDR3 size: 16 residues. Germline V lookup: CDR1 SGHTS, CDR2 YDEGEE. The ends were cut back, 2 bases at V and 0 bases at J, with 12 bases in the middle. The CDR3 coding sequence is TGTGCCAGCAGCTTCCGCGGGGGGTATAGCAATCAGCCCCAGCATTTT. Translating it yields CASSFRGGYSNQPQHF.

The rearrangement joins TRBV18 to TRBJ2-3, with 11 bases fitting TRBD2. The CDR3 is made up of 14 amino acids. Trimming took 3 bases from V and 5 from J; bases not matched to a gene: 1. Germline V gene lookup returns CDR1 KGHSH and CDR2 LQKENI. CDR3 coding DNA: TGTGCCAGCTCACCCGGGACTAGCGGAGATACGCAGTATTTT. Protein product: CASSPGTSGDTQYF.

This chain joins TRBV2 and TRBJ1-2, with 8 bases matching TRBD1. Germline V gene sequence: CDR1 SNHLY, CDR2 FYNNEI. The CDR3 runs 12 residues. J gave up 7 bases and V 9 bases, and 7 bases lay outside the gene matches. The CDR3 protein is CARNDRGVGYTF. CDR3 sequence (DNA): TGTGCCAGGAATGACAGGGGAGTTGGCTACACCTTC.

The chain employs TRBV6-4 and TRBJ2-3; 7 nucleotides align to TRBD2. Germline trimming cut 6 bases from V and 4 bases from J; bases unmatched to any gene: 10. Per the germline V gene, CDR1 is MRHNA and CDR2 is SNTAGT. This CDR3 spans 15 amino acids. Here the CDR3 DNA reads TGTGCCAGCAGCCTAAGGGGAGGGCCGGCAGATACGCAGTATTTT. It is translated as CASSLRGGPADTQYF.

The J gene is TRBJ1-1, the V gene TRBV7-8; maybe TRBD1 (5 bases). The CDR3 totals 14 residues. CDR1 and CDR2 (germline): SGHVS, FQNEAQ. Trimming removed 5 bases at V and 4 bases at J, with 14 bases between. Here the CDR3 reads CASSPLGEATEAFF. The CDR3 DNA is TGTGCCAGCAGCCCCTTAGGGGAAGCCACTGAAGCTTTCTTT.

J is TRBJ2-2 and V is TRBV5-4; D may be TRBD1 (6 bases). The CDR3 contains 14 residues. V lost 5 bases and J lost 7, with 15 bases in between. Germline values: CDR1 SGHNT, CDR2 YYREEE (reference sequence). This chain's CDR3 is CASSPSQGGGELFF. DNA for the CDR3: TGTGCCAGCAGTCCCTCACAGGGCGGCGGGGAGCTGTTTTTT.

The chain has TRBV7-9 and TRBJ2-3; 11 nucleotides agree with TRBD2. Germline-derived CDR1 and CDR2 are SEHNR and FQNEAQ (reference sequence). CDR3 length: 13 residues. With 7 bases clipped from V and 5 bases from J, the junction kept 2 bases outside the gene matches. The CDR3 loop is CASKLAGVDTQYF. The CDR3 DNA follows: TGTGCCAGCAAACTAGCGGGGGTAGATACGCAGTATTTT.

The chain employs TRBV5-4 and TRBJ2-2; 7 nucleotides match TRBD2. The V gene end was trimmed by 1 base and the J gene end by 2 bases; junction bases not matched to a gene: 2. CDR3 size: 15 residues. Germline CDR1 SGHNT, CDR2 YYREEE (reference sequence). This CDR3 is CASSLTGGNTGELFF. The CDR3 DNA reads as TGTGCCAGCAGCTTGACGGGAGGAAACACCGGGGAGCTGTTTTTT.

Worth noting for this clone: One end of the junction does not line up with germline, which may come from a read error. V and J are TRBV25-1 and TRBJ2-7; D not resolved. The CDR3 spans 11 residues. Germline CDR1 and CDR2: MGHDK and SYGVNS. CDR3 in amino acids: CASRESLEQYF. The CDR3 DNA follows: TGTGCCAGCAGAGAATCCTTGGAGCAGTACTTC.

The chain couples TRBV9 to TRBJ2-3, with 13 bases identical to TRBD2. The V segment lost 3 bases and the J segment 3 bases; nucleotides outside the gene matches: 19. The germline V gene has CDR1 SGDLS and CDR2 YYNGEE. The CDR3 runs 21 residues. CDR3 in DNA: TGTGCCAGCAGCGGACCCCCGGGACAGGTTGGACTAGCGGGAGTTACAGATACGCAGTATTTT. It yields the protein CASSGPPGQVGLAGVTDTQYF.

The CDR3 DNA follows: TGTGCCAGCAGCTTGGAACTAGCGGGCTGGAATGAGCAGTTCTTC. Translation: CASSLELAGWNEQFF. This rearrangement joins TRBV5-6 to TRBJ2-1; 9 bases line up with TRBD2. This CDR3 comprises 15 residues. Germline lookup yields CDR1 SGHDT and CDR2 YYEEEE. Losses at the gene ends were 0 bases for V and 7 bases for J; bases not matched to a gene: 5.

The chain has TRBV29-1 and TRBJ2-7; D might be TRBD2 (6 bases). The germline V gene has CDR1 SQVTM and CDR2 ANQGSEA. Trimming left V 5 bases short and J 4 bases short, with 15 bases between. This CDR3 comprises 13 residues. The chain's CDR3 is CSVSRRAKYEQYF. The CDR3 coding sequence is TGCAGCGTTAGTAGGAGGGCCAAGTACGAGCAGTACTTC.